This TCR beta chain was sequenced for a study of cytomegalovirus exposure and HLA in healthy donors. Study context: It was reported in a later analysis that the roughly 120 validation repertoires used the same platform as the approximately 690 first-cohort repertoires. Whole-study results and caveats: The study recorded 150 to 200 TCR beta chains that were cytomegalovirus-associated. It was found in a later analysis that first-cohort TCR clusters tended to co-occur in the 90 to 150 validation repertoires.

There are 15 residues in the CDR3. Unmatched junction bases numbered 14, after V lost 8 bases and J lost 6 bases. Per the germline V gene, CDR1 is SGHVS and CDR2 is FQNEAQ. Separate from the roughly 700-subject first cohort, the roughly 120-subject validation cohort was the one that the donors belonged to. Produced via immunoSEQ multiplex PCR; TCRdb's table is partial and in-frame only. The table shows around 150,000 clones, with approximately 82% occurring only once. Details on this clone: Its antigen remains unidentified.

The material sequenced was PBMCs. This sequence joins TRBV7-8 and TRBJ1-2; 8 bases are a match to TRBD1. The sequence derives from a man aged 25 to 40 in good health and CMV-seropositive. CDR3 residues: CASCPELDRAHGYTF. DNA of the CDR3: TGTGCCAGCTGTCCGGAGTTGGACAGGGCCCATGGCTACACCTTC.